The present T cell receptor (beta chain) was sequenced within a study of beta chain features in type 1 diabetes. Study information: When patients were set against healthy donors, age, gender and cell yields were similar.

V shed 6 bases, J shed 0 bases, and the junction held 4 bases outside the gene matches. The CDR3 is 13 residues long. Germline V CDR1 and CDR2: SQVTM, ANQGSEA. Purities in excess of 95% were seen in all sorted populations. In the case of this clone: Its antigen remains unknown.

As every portion of the isolated RNA was reverse transcribed, the sequencing read expressed TCRB transcripts. Clones were read by immunoSEQ multiplex PCR, and TCRdb kept only the in-frame ones, dropping some. The sample gives under 850,000 clones, about an eighth of which show up once; 0.02% to 0.025% is in the top ten. Study conclusions and caveats: Patients' naive, central memory and Treg TCRB repertoires seemed closer to one another than those of healthy donors. Fewer junction insertions and more nucleotide deletions appeared in type 1 diabetes patients. In every one of the four CD4+ subsets, TCRB CDR3s were moderately but significantly shorter in Type 1 diabetes patients.

The chain couples TRBV29-1 to TRBJ1-2, with 7 bases aligning to TRBD1. Material: naive CD4+ T cells from blood. This sequence was found in a man aged 18-30 years with type 1 diabetes. The CDR3 sequence: CSVQGGANYGYTF. CDR3 nucleotides: TGCAGCGTCCAGGGGGGAGCTAACTATGGCTACACCTTC.